This T cell receptor beta chain was obtained from a study of T-cell reconstitution after alpha-beta-depleted transplantation in children (dated by TCRdb to about 2016). With respect to the entire study: Using TCR repertoire profiling, the study quantitatively followed how T-cell immune reconstitution unfolded in children after TCRalphabeta/CD19-depleted allogeneic hematopoietic cell transplantation.

The sample's treatment or condition label is to be understood as: allogeneic hematopoietic cell transplantation with graft depleted of TCRalphabeta T cells and CD19 B cells. Transplant recipients were children who received TCRalphabeta/CD19-depleted allogeneic hematopoietic cell grafts. The research as a whole found: The apparently early recovery of alphabetaT-cell counts about two months after transplant reportedly depended on only several hundred rapidly expanded clones that came from non-depleted graft cells. The frequencies of hyperexpanded clones fell over the following months, and after one year, T-cell counts and TCRbeta diversity were mostly attributed to newly produced T cells. In some patients, high TCRbeta diversity at day 60 was attributed to recipient T cells and intrathymic progenitors that had survived conditioning.

Receptor amplification or capture employed PCR. The sequencing machine was an Illumina HiSeq 2500. To normalize quantification of the TCRbeta repertoire, the TCR libraries were built with molecular barcoding that relied on unique molecular identifiers. TCRdb reprocessing: public reads trimmed at Q25 with fastp, clones called with MiXCR, in-frame beta chains kept. Rows merge per CDR3 protein into single entries with the most common DNA and genes. Within this sample are 330,000 or so distinct CDR3 sequences, with around a tenth of them counted one time only. The ten largest account for over 6% of the sample. From the cysteine through the phenylalanine, the CDR3 covers 14 amino acids. Only CDR3 DNA is held: 42 bases, read in frame from base 1. V lost 0 bases and J lost 0 bases; the stretch between them is 6 bases long. CDR1 and CDR2, looked up from the germline V gene (reference sequence), are DFQATT and SNEGSKA.

This clonotype has ten or more counts. Its antigen is currently not known. It has no much larger one-base neighbor in the sample; base qualities were not kept. The chain is made from TRBV20-1 and TRBJ2-1; TRBD2 is possibly the D segment (5 matching bases). This sequence originates from a boy under three years old with acute myeloid leukemia, due to receive a stem cell transplant. Sequences were derived from PBMCs, sampled before TCRalphabeta/CD19-depleted stem cell transplant. The CDR3 sequence is CSARDGSSYNEQFF. The sequenced DNA is TGCAGTGCTAGAGATGGGAGCTCCTACAATGAGCAGTTCTTC.